These 27 T cell receptor beta chains were all obtained from the same sample, sequenced in a study of blood T cells in healthy people across ages. Using a J-beta primer mix together with a sample-barcoded 5' primer, a second PCR was run for roughly 6 to 12 cycles. TCRdb called the 5' RACE reads again in MiXCR, with one record for every CDR3 protein. The sample has 900,000 to 950,000 distinct CDR3 sequences, under 35% seen once. The same specimen was also included in a second study, on T cells of mothers and their children.

Material: blood. Receptors originate from a woman in her thirties or forties in good health.

This clonotype came up many times. V usage is TRBV18 and J usage is TRBJ2-7, with TRBD1 matching 10 bases. Germline lookup yields CDR1 KGHSH and CDR2 LQKENI. V trimming: 5 bases; J trimming: 5 bases; junction bases outside the gene matches: 6. This CDR3 has 14 amino acids. The CDR3 DNA reads TGTGCCAGCTCATCCCGACAGGGGGCCGACGAGCAGTACTTC. Its protein product is CASSSRQGADEQYF.

This clonotype showed up many times. The genes are TRBV10-3 and TRBJ2-1; 9 bases line up with TRBD1. CDR1 is ENHRY, CDR2 SYGVKD, per germline. The CDR3 contains 15 residues. After removal of 4 bases from V and 6 bases from J, the junction contained 7 bases not matched to a gene. The CDR3 reads CAISGGTGQTNEQFF. The DNA for the CDR3 is TGTGCCATCAGTGGCGGGACAGGGCAAACCAATGAGCAGTTCTTC.

In regard to this clonotype: With a much larger clone just one base away, this may be a read error. J is TRBJ2-5 and V is TRBV12-3 or TRBV12-4, with D possibly being TRBD2 (6 bases). The CDR3 has 14 residues. V was clipped by 6 bases and J by 11 bases, with 22 bases between them. As DNA, the CDR3 is TGTGCCAGCAGCCCAGGCGGGACTCTCAATGAGCAGTACTTC. Its translation: CASSPGGTLNEQYF.

The chain joins TRBV12-3 or TRBV12-4 to TRBJ1-1; D is possibly TRBD1 (5 bases). Deletions cut 0 bases from V and 11 bases from J, with 13 bases between. The CDR3 runs to 13 residues. The CDR3 region has the DNA TGTGCCAGCAGTTTAGCGGGCCAGGGAGGTGCTTTCTTT. Translation gives CASSLAGQGGAFF.

As to this clonotype: Relative to the germline gene, one junction end is altered; a read error may explain this. This chain connects TRBV7-6 to TRBJ2-2; a possible D gene is TRBD2 (6 bases). This CDR3 region has 16 residues. Germline lookup yields CDR1 SGHVS and CDR2 FNYEAQ. Here the CDR3 reads CASSRLVNDDTGELFF. The CDR3, as DNA: TGTGCCAGCAGTCGACTAGTAAACGACGACACTGGGGAGCTGTTTTTT.

This clonotype has a handful of counts. Being one base from a much bigger clone, this may be a read error. J is TRBJ2-6 and V is TRBV12-3 or TRBV12-4; D is undetermined. The CDR3 is 17 amino acids. CDR3 DNA sequence: TGTGCCAGCAGTTTAAGTTCCCCAGGCTCTGGGGTCAACGTCCTGACTTTC. Its translation: CASSLSSPGSGVNVLTF.

On this clonotype itself: A far larger clone is one base from this, pointing to a likely read error. This chain links TRBV7-2 with TRBJ2-6, with D tentatively TRBD1 (5 bases). In germline, CDR1 is SGHTA, CDR2 FQGNSA. This CDR3 is 15 amino acids long. The CDR3 region is CASSLAGAGANVRTF. The CDR3 DNA reads as TGTGCCAGCAGCTTAGCAGGGGCTGGGGCCAACGTCCGGACTTTC.

CDR3 nucleotide sequence: TGTGCCAGCAGTTACTCCCACGACAGTACCTCCTACAATGAGCAGTTCTTC. It encodes CASSYSHDSTSYNEQFF. The gene calls are TRBV6-6 and TRBJ2-1, with D maybe TRBD1 (5 bases). From germline, CDR1 is MNHNY and CDR2 SVGAGI (reference sequence). CDR3 size: 17 residues. Trimming removed 0 bases from V and 0 bases from J, with 12 bases in between.

A word on this clonotype: One end of the junction is discordant with germline, which a read error may explain. The V and J genes are TRBV3-1 and TRBJ2-7; 7 bases are shared with TRBD1. In germline, CDR1 is LGHDT, CDR2 YNNKEL (reference sequence). The CDR3 sequence is 16 residues long. The CDR3 sequence is CASNQEGQPSSYEQYF. The CDR3, as DNA: TGTGCCAGCAACCAAGAGGGACAGCCCAGCTCCTACGAGCAGTACTTC.

As for this clonotype: It may be a read error: a sequence one base away is much more abundant. The chain couples TRBV5-1 to TRBJ2-7; 10 nucleotides match TRBD1. V trimming: 4 bases; J trimming: 7 bases; junction bases outside the gene matches: 14. The CDR3 has 16 residues. CDR1 is SGHRS and CDR2 is YFSETQ in the germline V gene. CDR3 residues: CASSPRGTGERNEQYF. The CDR3 DNA sequence: TGCGCCAGCAGCCCACGGGGGACAGGGGAACGTAATGAGCAGTACTTC.

Concerning this clonotype: Possible read error: a much larger clone is one base away. The chain employs TRBV7-6 and TRBJ2-2; the match to TRBD2 covers 7 bases. CDR1 and CDR2 (germline): SGHVS, FNYEAQ. The CDR3 totals 16 residues. Here the CDR3 reads CASSSPGLVNTEELFF. DNA for the CDR3: TGTGCCAGCAGCTCCCCCGGACTAGTGAACACCGAGGAGCTGTTTTTT. Full variable domain (missing parts from reference TRBV7-6 and TRBJ2-2): GAGVSQSPRYKVTKRGQDVALRCDPISGHVSLYWYRQALGQGPEFLTYFNYEAQQDKSGLPNDRFSAERPEGSISTLTIQRTEQRDSAMYRCASSSPGLVNTEELFFGEGSRLTVL.

This clonotype was counted many times. The chain combines TRBV4-3 with TRBJ1-5, with TRBD1 matching 7 bases. Germline lookup yields CDR1 LGHNA and CDR2 YSLEER. V lost 4 bases and J lost 2; bases outside the gene matches: 5. The CDR3 contains 15 residues. CDR3 protein: CASSLDRAGNQPQHF. In nucleotides, the CDR3 is TGCGCCAGCAGCCTCGACAGGGCGGGCAATCAGCCCCAGCATTTT.

For this clonotype: Being one base from a much bigger clone, this may be a read error. In this CDR3 the conserved last residue, phenylalanine or tryptophan, is missing, so a read error is likely. The limits of the CDR3 on the DNA are not certain, so only TCRdb's listed CDR3 is given. The CDR3 loop is CAPMWGQGNEQFV. The chain has TRBV12-1 and TRBJ2-1; TRBD1, the table's D call, was not compared with the DNA. TRBV12-1 has pseudogene status. Both ends counted, the CDR3 spans 13 residues.

The CDR3 DNA follows: TGTGCCAGCAGCCCCCGAGGGATTTTAGGAGGCGGTAACAATGAGCAGTTCTTC. Translating it yields CASSPRGILGGGNNEQFF. The chain joins TRBV3-1 to TRBJ2-1; D might be TRBD2 (5 bases). The CDR3 extends over 18 amino acids. Trimming pared 4 bases from V and 5 bases from J, leaving 24 bases between. CDR1 LGHDT and CDR2 YNNKEL come from the germline V gene (reference sequence).

The chain is built from TRBV15 and TRBJ2-5; 7 bases fit TRBD1. The CDR3 is 14 amino acids. CDR1 and CDR2 from the germline V gene are LNHNV and YYDKDF (reference sequence). V lost 2 bases, J lost 5 bases, and 5 bases stayed unmatched. The CDR3: CATSRWGQKETQYF. CDR3 in DNA: TGTGCCACCAGCAGATGGGGACAGAAGGAGACCCAGTACTTC.

This clonotype was seen at least ten times. The V and J genes are TRBV28 and TRBJ2-4; D may be TRBD2 (5 bases). Deletions cut 2 bases from V and 0 bases from J, with 11 bases between. The CDR3 sequence is 16 residues long. From germline, CDR1 is MDHEN and CDR2 SYDVKM. For the CDR3, the DNA is TGTGCCAGCAGTTTAAAGGGAGACCTAGCCAAAAACATTCAGTACTTC. Residues: CASSLKGDLAKNIQYF.

Comments on this clonotype: A read error is possible here, since a much larger clone lies one base away. The V gene is TRBV29-1, the J gene TRBJ2-5; maybe TRBD1 (5 bases). Looked up from germline, CDR1 is SQVTM and CDR2 is ANQGSEA. This CDR3 contains 11 residues. CDR3: CSVEGVETQYF. CDR3 in DNA: TGCAGCGTAGAAGGGGTGGAGACCCAGTACTTC.

The V call is TRBV9, the J call TRBJ2-1; D is perhaps TRBD1 (6 bases). Germline loops: CDR1 SGDLS, CDR2 YYNGEE. Trimming took off 3 bases at V and 4 bases at J, with 11 bases between the two ends. CDR3 size: 14 residues. The CDR3 DNA follows: TGTGCCAGCAGCGAGACAGGAAGATACAATGAGCAGTTCTTC. It codes for CASSETGRYNEQFF.

Remarks on this clonotype: This may arise from a read error, as a much more abundant clone is one base away. The V gene is TRBV9, the J gene TRBJ2-1; D call uncertain. The germline gives CDR1 SGDLS, CDR2 YYNGEE. V was trimmed by 4 bases and J by 8 bases, leaving 10 bases between them. The CDR3 length is 12 residues. The CDR3 DNA follows: TGTGCCAGCAGCATAGGCTCCGATGAGCAGTTCTTC. This gives the protein CASSIGSDEQFF.

This clonotype occurred once. This may come from a read error, since a much larger clone is one base off. The chain carries TRBV29-1 and TRBJ1-2; a weak D match, TRBD1 (5 bases). V lost 4 bases and J lost 6, with 12 bases in between. This CDR3 spans 12 amino acids. Looked up from germline, CDR1 is SQVTM and CDR2 is ANQGSEA. CDR3 DNA sequence: TGCAGCGTTGCCCCACAGGCGCATGGCTACACCTTC. This encodes CSVAPQAHGYTF.

The chain has TRBV28 and TRBJ1-1; D possibly corresponds to TRBD1 (6 bases). Trimming took off 6 bases at V and 0 bases at J, with 20 bases between the two ends. Germline V gene sequence: CDR1 MDHEN, CDR2 SYDVKM. This CDR3 region has 17 residues. DNA of the CDR3: TGTGCCAGCAGCCTTCTGGGGGCGGGGGGCCTGAACACTGAAGCTTTCTTT. This codes for CASSLLGAGGLNTEAFF.

This chain uses TRBV4-2 with TRBJ1-5; no firm D call. Germline V lookup: CDR1 LGHNA, CDR2 YNFKEQ. Trimming stripped 4 bases from V and 4 bases from J, with 14 bases between. This CDR3 region has 15 residues. In DNA form, the CDR3 reads TGTGCCAGCAGCCCCCGGAGCGGGGAAAATCAGCCCCAGCATTTT. Residues: CASSPRSGENQPQHF.

This clonotype was recorded a few times. CDR3 protein: CASNPSTTGNYGYTF. The DNA for the CDR3 is TGTGCCAGCAACCCTAGTACAACAGGGAACTATGGCTACACCTTC. This chain uses TRBV28 with TRBJ1-2; perhaps TRBD1 as D (6 bases). Trimming removed 7 bases at V and 2 bases at J, with 17 bases between. The germline gives CDR1 MDHEN, CDR2 SYDVKM. The CDR3 contains 15 residues.

As regards this clonotype: It may be a read error: a sequence one base away is much more abundant. The chain has TRBV3-1 and TRBJ2-5; 7 bases are a match to TRBD1. The CDR3 is made up of 14 amino acids. J was trimmed by 2 bases and V by 7 bases; bases with no gene match: 7. Germline V lookup: CDR1 LGHDT, CDR2 YNNKEL (reference sequence). The CDR3 loop reads CASNRDSTQETQYF. CDR3 nucleotide sequence: TGTGCCAGCAACAGGGACAGCACACAAGAGACCCAGTACTTC.

The rearrangement links TRBV12-3 or TRBV12-4 to TRBJ1-2; 8 bases agree with TRBD1. This CDR3 is built from 14 residues. V trimming: 3 bases; J trimming: 6 bases; junction bases outside the gene matches: 6. The CDR3 DNA reads as TGTGCCAGCAGTTTGGGCAGGGGGCTAGATGGCTACACCTTC. It translates to CASSLGRGLDGYTF.

The sample holds a few counts of this clonotype. The rearrangement links TRBV14 to TRBJ2-5; no reliable D call. V was pared by 0 bases and J by 5 bases, with 13 bases between. CDR1 is SGHDN and CDR2 is FVKESK in the germline V gene. The CDR3 sequence is 15 residues long. The CDR3 sequence is CASSQEWAVRETQYF. CDR3 bases: TGTGCCAGCAGCCAAGAGTGGGCAGTTCGGGAGACCCAGTACTTC.

V usage is TRBV27 and J usage is TRBJ2-1; 9 nucleotides line up with TRBD1. Germline trimming cut 4 bases from V and 5 bases from J; bases unmatched to any gene: 6. From germline, CDR1 is MNHEY and CDR2 SMNVEV (reference sequence). The CDR3 is 15 residues long. CDR3 nucleotides: TGTGCCAGCAGTTCAACGGGACAGGGTAACAATGAGCAGTTCTTC. As protein: CASSSTGQGNNEQFF.